The 27 T cell receptor beta chains reported below all come from one sample, sequenced in a study of blood T cell repertoires in COVID-19. The protocol was immunoSEQ multiplex PCR, while the TCRdb copy is restricted to in-frame clones and leaves out a portion. Of a few hundred thousand clones listed, more than 80% are singletons. Sequenced sample: PBMCs or T cells enriched from blood (not recorded which). The receptors derive from a man in his forties who had recovered from COVID-19.

This chain joins TRBV3-1 (or the pseudogene TRBV3-2) and TRBJ1-6; D perhaps matches TRBD1 (5 bases). Germline values: CDR1 LGHDT, CDR2 YNNKEL (reference sequence). Trimming took 3 bases from V and 11 from J, leaving 8 bases between them. There are 12 residues in the CDR3. The DNA of the CDR3 is TGTGCCAGCAGCCACCCAGGGACACCCCTCCACTTT. Translation: CASSHPGTPLHF.

The rearrangement uses TRBV27 and TRBJ1-5, with 7 bases lining up with TRBD1. This CDR3 is 15 amino acids long. V shed 7 bases and J 4 bases; nucleotides not matched to a gene: 10. Germline CDR1 and CDR2: MNHEY and SMNVEV (reference sequence). The CDR3 DNA reads TGTGCCAGCAAGAGGGGGCAGGGTACAAATCAGCCCCAGCATTTT. Amino acids: CASKRGQGTNQPQHF.

This chain connects TRBV5-6 to TRBJ2-2, with D tentatively TRBD2 (6 bases). Trimming stripped 1 base from V and 6 bases from J, with 16 bases between. The CDR3 extends over 16 amino acids. CDR1 and CDR2 (germline): SGHDT, YYEEEE. Here the CDR3 DNA reads TGTGCCAGCAGCTTGTACGGGGGAGGTCCTCCCGGGGAGCTGTTTTTT. As protein: CASSLYGGGPPGELFF.

In its sample, this clone was seen once. CDR3 DNA: TGCGCCAGCAGCTTGAGCCTTGAAAATAATTCACCCCTCCACTTT. Its protein product is CASSLSLENNSPLHF. The V call is TRBV5-1, the J call TRBJ1-6; D is ambiguous. V was trimmed by 1 base and J by 5 bases, leaving 10 bases between them. This CDR3 spans 15 amino acids. Germline CDR1 and CDR2: SGHRS and YFSETQ.

The chain is built from TRBV7-9 and TRBJ2-1; TRBD2 agrees at 8 bases. Germline V lookup: CDR1 SEHNR, CDR2 FQNEAQ (reference sequence). CDR3 length: 17 residues. V trimming: 4 bases; J trimming: 7 bases; junction bases outside the gene matches: 15. DNA of the CDR3: TGTGCCAGCAGCTCCTCCCGATGGCGGGAGGCGGGGAATGAGCAGTTCTTC. Translation: CASSSSRWREAGNEQFF.

V usage is TRBV18 and J usage is TRBJ1-2; D ambiguous. The germline gives CDR1 KGHSH, CDR2 LQKENI. The CDR3 spans 11 residues. V lost 3 bases, J lost 6 bases, and 5 bases lay in between. CDR3 in amino acids: CASSPLDGYTF. CDR3 nucleotides: TGTGCCAGCTCACCTCTAGATGGCTACACCTTC.

This chain connects TRBV18 to TRBJ2-1; TRBD2 matches at 13 bases. The junction had 16 bases not matched to a gene; V was cut back by 5 bases and J by 6 bases. Germline CDR1 KGHSH, CDR2 LQKENI. The CDR3 length is 19 residues. In DNA, the CDR3 is TGTGCCAGCTCATCACAACTTATGACTAGCGGGGGGCCTAGCAATGAGCAGTTCTTC. This gives the protein CASSSQLMTSGGPSNEQFF.

The genes are TRBV30 and TRBJ1-3, with 7 positions matching TRBD1. The germline CDR1 and CDR2 sequences are GTSNPN and SVGIG (reference sequence). Trimming at V came to 0 bases and at J to 3 bases, leaving 14 bases not matched to a gene. The CDR3 consists of 18 residues. CDR3 in amino acids: CAWSVGGRVLVYGNTIYF. CDR3 coding DNA: TGTGCCTGGAGTGTAGGGGGCAGGGTGTTAGTCTATGGAAACACCATATATTTT.

This clone was detected many times. The chain recombines TRBV19 with TRBJ2-7; D gene unclear. The germline V gene has CDR1 LNHDA and CDR2 SQIVND (reference sequence). V was clipped by 4 bases and J by 0 bases, with 13 bases between them. This CDR3 is built from 15 residues. As DNA, the CDR3 is TGTGCCAGTAGTAGTCTACAGACAAGCTCCTACGAGCAGTACTTC. This sequence encodes CASSSLQTSSYEQYF.

This chain joins TRBV12-3 or TRBV12-4 and TRBJ1-2; a weak D match, TRBD1 (5 bases). V lost 1 base and J lost 7, with 10 bases in between. The CDR3 extends over 13 amino acids. The CDR3 here is CASSLGGVGGYTF. The CDR3 DNA follows: TGTGCCAGCAGTTTAGGGGGGGTTGGTGGCTACACCTTC.

This clone showed up just a few times. The chain recombines TRBV5-8 with TRBJ1-1; D is unclear. The germline V and J ends were trimmed by 2 bases and 5 bases, with 10 bases remaining between them. The CDR3 covers 13 residues. Per the germline V gene, CDR1 is SGHTS and CDR2 is YDEGEE. This CDR3 reads CASSFLVSTEAFF. Here the CDR3 DNA reads TGTGCCAGCAGCTTTCTCGTGAGTACTGAAGCTTTCTTT.

The chain has TRBV24-1 and TRBJ2-1; TRBD2 matches 8 bases. CDR1 is KGHDR, CDR2 SFDVKD, per germline. Trimming took 7 bases from V and 7 from J; bases not matched to a gene: 11. The CDR3 runs to 15 residues. The CDR3: CATSNAAGVVNEQFF. Written as DNA, the CDR3 is TGTGCCACCAGCAATGCAGCGGGAGTGGTGAATGAGCAGTTCTTC.

The chain couples TRBV19 to TRBJ1-2, with D possibly being TRBD1 (5 bases). Trimming stripped 4 bases from V and 8 bases from J, with 17 bases between. CDR3 length: 14 amino acids. Germline V gene sequence: CDR1 LNHDA, CDR2 SQIVND (reference sequence). CDR3 loop: CASSTSVTAQGYTF. The CDR3 DNA sequence: TGTGCCAGTAGTACGTCGGTGACAGCCCAGGGCTACACCTTC.

The chain links TRBV7-6 to TRBJ2-5; TRBD2 aligns across 11 bases. Germline CDR1 reads SGHVS; CDR2 reads FNYEAQ. The CDR3 is 18 residues long. The J segment lost 5 bases and the V segment lost 1 base, leaving 12 bases of the junction unmatched. The CDR3 protein is CASSLGKGSGGAVETQYF. For the CDR3, the DNA is TGTGCCAGCAGCTTAGGAAAAGGTAGCGGGGGGGCCGTCGAGACCCAGTACTTC.

In this sample, this clone turned up many times. The chain recombines TRBV2 with TRBJ2-7, with TRBD1 as a possible D gene (5 bases). The germline V and J ends were trimmed by 6 bases and 0 bases, with 12 bases remaining between them. Germline V gene data show CDR1 as SNHLY and CDR2 as FYNNEI. The CDR3 extends over 14 amino acids. The chain's CDR3 is CASRVRQNSYEQYF. The CDR3 bases are TGTGCCAGCAGAGTAAGACAGAACTCCTACGAGCAGTACTTC.

This clone was seen ten or more times. The chain uses TRBV2 and TRBJ2-1; 9 nucleotides line up with TRBD2. This CDR3 contains 16 residues. Germline CDR1 and CDR2: SNHLY and FYNNEI. V lost 2 bases and J lost 7; bases outside the gene matches: 9. CDR3 coding DNA: TGTGCCAGCAGTGAAAGTCTAGCGGGGCTCGGAAATGAGCAGTTCTTC. Its protein product is CASSESLAGLGNEQFF. Looking up the rest from reference TRBV2 and TRBJ2-1 gives the full variable domain: EPEVTQTPSHQVTQMGQEVILRCVPISNHLYFYWYRQILGQKVEFLVSFYNNEISEKSEIFDDQFSVERPDGSNFTLKIRSTKLEDSAMYFCASSESLAGLGNEQFFGPGTRLTVL.

This clone appeared a few times. This sequence joins TRBV5-5 and TRBJ2-1; 8 bases agree with TRBD2. This CDR3 has 14 amino acids. From germline, CDR1 is SGHKS and CDR2 YYEKEE (reference sequence). V was clipped by 7 bases and J by 2 bases; unmatched bases: 5. The CDR3 DNA follows: TGTGCCAGCGAAGCGGGGGTGACCTACAATGAGCAGTTCTTC. Translating it yields CASEAGVTYNEQFF. Complete variable domain (other parts from reference TRBV5-5 and TRBJ2-1): DAGVTQSPTHLIKTRGQQVTLRCSPISGHKSVSWYQQVLGQGPQFIFQYYEKEERGRGNFPDRFSARQFPNYSSELNVNALLLGDSALYLCASEAGVTYNEQFFGPGTRLTVL.

A few counts support this clone. The J gene is TRBJ2-7, the V gene TRBV6-5, with 9 bases lining up with TRBD1. Losses at the gene ends were 5 bases for V and 7 bases for J; bases not matched to a gene: 12. Germline-derived CDR1 and CDR2 are MNHEY and SVGAGI. This CDR3 spans 15 amino acids. The CDR3 bases are TGTGCCAGCAGTACTCCGGGACAGGGCGCGCGGGAGCAGTACTTC. Translating gives CASSTPGQGAREQYF.

This chain links TRBV9 with TRBJ1-1, with D uncertain. V lost 6 bases, J lost 1 base, and 10 bases lay in between. Per the germline V gene, CDR1 is SGDLS and CDR2 is YYNGEE. CDR3 length: 13 amino acids. This CDR3 reads CASNQLSNTEAFF. The CDR3 DNA reads as TGTGCCAGCAATCAGTTATCGAACACTGAAGCTTTCTTT.

The CDR3 protein is CASSLSGGASETQYF. CDR3 sequence (DNA): TGCGCCAGCAGCCTAAGCGGGGGGGCCTCAGAGACCCAGTACTTC. The rearrangement joins TRBV4-1 to TRBJ2-5; 10 bases are shared with TRBD2. V was pared by 4 bases and J by 4 bases, with 6 bases of the junction left unmatched. This CDR3 has 15 residues. The germline CDR1 and CDR2 sequences are MGHRA and YSYEKL.

This chain joins TRBV27 and TRBJ2-7; TRBD2 matches at 7 bases. The ends lost 4 bases at V and 4 bases at J; junction bases unmatched: 7. CDR1 MNHEY and CDR2 SMNVEV come from the germline V gene (reference sequence). This CDR3 is 14 amino acids long. The DNA of the CDR3 is TGTGCCAGCAGTTCACAGCGGGGTGAATACGAGCAGTACTTC. Translation: CASSSQRGEYEQYF.

This chain links TRBV19 with TRBJ2-1; 11 bases line up with TRBD1. CDR1 LNHDA and CDR2 SQIVND come from the germline V gene (reference sequence). The V gene end was trimmed by 7 bases and the J gene end by 3 bases; junction bases not matched to a gene: 5. The CDR3 is 15 amino acids. The CDR3 protein is CASTSGTGGYNEQFF. The DNA of the CDR3 is TGTGCCAGTACCTCCGGGACAGGGGGCTACAATGAGCAGTTCTTC.

The chain recombines TRBV7-9 with TRBJ2-5; TRBD2 is a possible D gene (6 bases). V was cut by 4 bases and J by 7 bases, with 13 bases left in between. Looked up from germline, CDR1 is SEHNR and CDR2 is FQNEAQ (reference sequence). This CDR3 has 13 amino acids. The CDR3 here is CASSWGDGGTQYF. As DNA, the CDR3 is TGTGCCAGCAGCTGGGGGGATGGGGGGACCCAGTACTTC.

Only one count was recorded for this clone. The V gene is TRBV11-2, the J gene TRBJ2-7; D is undetermined. The CDR3 runs 14 residues. Looked up from germline, CDR1 is SGHAT and CDR2 is FQNNGV. The V gene lost 1 base and the J gene lost 0 bases, with 7 bases spanning the gap. The CDR3 coding sequence is TGTGCCAGCAGCTTAGGCTACTCCTCCTACGAGCAGTACTTC. Translation: CASSLGYSSYEQYF.

J is TRBJ1-4 and V is TRBV5-1, with D unresolved. Trimming took off 4 bases at V and 7 bases at J, with 11 bases between the two ends. From germline, CDR1 is SGHRS and CDR2 YFSETQ. This CDR3 comprises 13 residues. This CDR3 reads CASSPRAGEKLFF. The CDR3 DNA is TGCGCCAGCAGCCCACGAGCGGGTGAAAAACTGTTTTTT.

A few counts support this clone. The gene calls are TRBV24-1 and TRBJ2-7, with D possibly matching TRBD1 (6 bases). The V end was cut by 4 bases, the J end by 6 bases, with 12 bases between. CDR1 is KGHDR and CDR2 is SFDVKD in the germline V gene. This CDR3 has 13 residues. DNA for the CDR3: TGTGCCACCAGTGACCAAGGACAGAGCGAGCAGTACTTC. Its translation: CATSDQGQSEQYF.

This sequence joins TRBV2 and TRBJ1-6; D gene uncertain. Germline V gene sequence: CDR1 SNHLY, CDR2 FYNNEI. The CDR3 spans 15 residues. Trimming pared 1 base from V and 7 bases from J, leaving 11 bases between. CDR3: CASSEERATNSPLHF. In nucleotides, the CDR3 is TGTGCCAGCAGTGAAGAGCGGGCCACAAATTCACCCCTCCACTTT.